This TCR beta chain was sequenced for a study of vaccination and CD4 T cells after COVID-19. Study-wide context: Timing of post-vaccine sample collection was a median roughly 70 days after dose two, with a range of 14 to 241.

Notes on this clonotype: Its antigen is currently unknown.

Germline V gene lookup returns CDR1 MNHNS and CDR2 SASEGT. V was pared by 6 bases and J by 4 bases, with 5 bases of the junction left unmatched. The CDR3 runs to 14 residues. Notes on the study in general: For SARS-CoV-2-reactive clonotypes, the median went from approximately 21 to 38, a nonsignificant increase. Convalescent patients gained a median about 90% of their reactive clones only post-vaccination.

Stated treatment: approximately 9-day PBMC culture with coronavirus spike peptide pools or control peptides (ViraFEST assay). ViraFEST grew antigen-specific T cells using peptide pools, then sequenced TCRs. Cultured CD4+ T-cell DNA underwent Oncomine TCR Beta short-read sequencing. TCRdb independently ran MiXCR on the PCR reads; one entry per CDR3 protein. Of 15,000 to 20,000 distinct CDR3 sequences listed, 49% are singletons. V gene TRBV6-1 combines with J gene TRBJ2-7, with TRBD1 matching over 11 bases. The sequence was collected from a human donor who had recovered from COVID-19. The sample comprised CD4+ T cells from blood, cultured in vitro. The CDR3 is CASRGQGVAYEQYF. In DNA form, the CDR3 reads TGTGCCAGCAGGGGACAGGGGGTTGCTTACGAGCAGTACTTC.